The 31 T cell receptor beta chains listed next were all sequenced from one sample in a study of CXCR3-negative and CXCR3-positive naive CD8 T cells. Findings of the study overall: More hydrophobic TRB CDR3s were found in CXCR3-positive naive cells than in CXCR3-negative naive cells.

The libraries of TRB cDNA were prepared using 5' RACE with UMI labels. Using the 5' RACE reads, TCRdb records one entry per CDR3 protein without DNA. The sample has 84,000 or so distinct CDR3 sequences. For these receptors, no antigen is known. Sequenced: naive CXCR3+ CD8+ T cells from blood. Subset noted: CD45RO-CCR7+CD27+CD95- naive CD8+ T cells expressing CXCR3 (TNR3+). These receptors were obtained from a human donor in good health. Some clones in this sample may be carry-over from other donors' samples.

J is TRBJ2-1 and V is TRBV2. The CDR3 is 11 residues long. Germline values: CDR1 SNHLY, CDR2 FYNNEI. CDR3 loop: CASSDRSEQFF.

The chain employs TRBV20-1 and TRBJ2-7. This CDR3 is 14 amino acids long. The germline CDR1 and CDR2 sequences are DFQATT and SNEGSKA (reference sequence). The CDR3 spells CSARATTSFDEQYF.

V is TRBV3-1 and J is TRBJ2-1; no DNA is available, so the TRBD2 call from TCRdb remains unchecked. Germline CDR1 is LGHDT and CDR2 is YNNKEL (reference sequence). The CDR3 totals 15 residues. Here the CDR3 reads CASSLYSGSVDEQFF.

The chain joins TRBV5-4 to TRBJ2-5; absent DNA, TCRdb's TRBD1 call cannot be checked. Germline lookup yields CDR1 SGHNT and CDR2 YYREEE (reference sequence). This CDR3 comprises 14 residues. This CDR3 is CASSLGGGEETQYF.

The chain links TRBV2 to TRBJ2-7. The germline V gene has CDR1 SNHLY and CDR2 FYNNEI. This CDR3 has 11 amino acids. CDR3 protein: CASTAVYEQYF.

The CDR3 sequence is CASGSGPHEQYF. V is TRBV27 and J is TRBJ2-7; the TCRdb call, TRBD1, lacks DNA for checking. CDR1 MNHEY and CDR2 SMNVEV come from the germline V gene (reference sequence). The CDR3 has 12 residues.

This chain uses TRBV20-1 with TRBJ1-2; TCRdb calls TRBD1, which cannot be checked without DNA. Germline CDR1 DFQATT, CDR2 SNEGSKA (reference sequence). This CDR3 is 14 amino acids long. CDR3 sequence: CSAPLDRETYGYTF.

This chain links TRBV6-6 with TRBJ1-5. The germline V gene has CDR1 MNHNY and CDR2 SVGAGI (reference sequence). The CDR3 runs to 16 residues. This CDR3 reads CASSYDPGEGNQPQHF.

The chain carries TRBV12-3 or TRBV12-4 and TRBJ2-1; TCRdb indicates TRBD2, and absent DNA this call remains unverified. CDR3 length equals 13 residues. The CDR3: CASSFGSYNEQFF.

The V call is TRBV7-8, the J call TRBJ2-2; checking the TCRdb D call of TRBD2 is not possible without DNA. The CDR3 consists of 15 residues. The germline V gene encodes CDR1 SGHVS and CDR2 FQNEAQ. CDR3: CASSSLAGNTGELSF.

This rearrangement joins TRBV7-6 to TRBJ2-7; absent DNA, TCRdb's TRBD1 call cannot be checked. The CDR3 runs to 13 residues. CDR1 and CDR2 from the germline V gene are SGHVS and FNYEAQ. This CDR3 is CASSFSGTYEQYF.

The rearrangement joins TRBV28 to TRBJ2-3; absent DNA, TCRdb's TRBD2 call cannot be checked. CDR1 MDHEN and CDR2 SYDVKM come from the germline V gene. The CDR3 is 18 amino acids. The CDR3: CASSLPLTSGSSTDTQYF.

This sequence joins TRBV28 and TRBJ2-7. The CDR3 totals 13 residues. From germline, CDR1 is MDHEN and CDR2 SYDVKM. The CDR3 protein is CASRTRNRYEQYF.

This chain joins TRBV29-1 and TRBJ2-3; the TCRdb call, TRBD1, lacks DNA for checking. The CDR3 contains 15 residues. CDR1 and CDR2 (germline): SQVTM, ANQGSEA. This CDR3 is CSVEGTERVADTQYF.

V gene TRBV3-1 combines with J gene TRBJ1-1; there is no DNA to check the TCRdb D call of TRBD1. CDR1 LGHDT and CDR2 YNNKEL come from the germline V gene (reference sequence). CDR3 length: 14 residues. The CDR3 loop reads CASSQTGLNTEAFF.

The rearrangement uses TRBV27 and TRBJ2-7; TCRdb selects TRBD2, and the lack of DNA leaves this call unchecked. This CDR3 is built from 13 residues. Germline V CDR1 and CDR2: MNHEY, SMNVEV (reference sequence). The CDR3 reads CASKMGGQVEQYF.

The CDR3 sequence: CASSLGPSGEPTPYTQYF. The chain uses TRBV12-3 or TRBV12-4 and TRBJ2-3; TCRdb selects TRBD2, and the lack of DNA leaves this call unchecked. This CDR3 spans 18 amino acids.

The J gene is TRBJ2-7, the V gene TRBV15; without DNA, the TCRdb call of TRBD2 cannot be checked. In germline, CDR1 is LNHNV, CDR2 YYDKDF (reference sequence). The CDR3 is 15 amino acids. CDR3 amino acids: CATSRGTSESYEQYF.

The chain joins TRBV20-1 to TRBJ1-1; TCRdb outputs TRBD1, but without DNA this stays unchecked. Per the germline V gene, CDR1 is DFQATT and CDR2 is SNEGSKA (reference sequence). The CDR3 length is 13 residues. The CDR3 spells CNVRAGQNTEAFF.

The CDR3 loop reads CASSYADGQETQYF. J is TRBJ2-5 and V is TRBV7-2. This CDR3 spans 14 amino acids. Germline V gene lookup returns CDR1 SGHTA and CDR2 FQGNSA.

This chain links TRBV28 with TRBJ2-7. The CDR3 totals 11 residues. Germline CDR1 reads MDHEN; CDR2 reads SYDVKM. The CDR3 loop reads CASSFSNEQYF.

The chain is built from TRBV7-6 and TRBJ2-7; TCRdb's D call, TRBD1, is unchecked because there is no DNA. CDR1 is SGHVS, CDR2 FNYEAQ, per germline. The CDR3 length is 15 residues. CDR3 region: CASSLGTGGPYEQYF.

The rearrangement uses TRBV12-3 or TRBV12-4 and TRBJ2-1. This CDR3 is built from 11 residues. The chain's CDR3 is CASRRDNEQFF.

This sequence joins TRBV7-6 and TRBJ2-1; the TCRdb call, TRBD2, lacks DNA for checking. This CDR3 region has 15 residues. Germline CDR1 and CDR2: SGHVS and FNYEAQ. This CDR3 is CASSLTSGRGNEQFF.

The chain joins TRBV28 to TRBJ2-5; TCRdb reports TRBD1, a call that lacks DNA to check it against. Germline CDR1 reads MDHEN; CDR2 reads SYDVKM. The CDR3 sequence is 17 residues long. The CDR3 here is CASSFQGGGWYQETQYF.

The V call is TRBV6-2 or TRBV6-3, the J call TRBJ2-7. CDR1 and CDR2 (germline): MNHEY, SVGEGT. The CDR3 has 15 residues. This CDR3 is CASSNPDWGSYEQYF.

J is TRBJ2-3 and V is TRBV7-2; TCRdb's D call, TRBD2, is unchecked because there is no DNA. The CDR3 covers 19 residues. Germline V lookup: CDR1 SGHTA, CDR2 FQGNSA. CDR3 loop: CASSLRLAGGSYNTDTQYF.

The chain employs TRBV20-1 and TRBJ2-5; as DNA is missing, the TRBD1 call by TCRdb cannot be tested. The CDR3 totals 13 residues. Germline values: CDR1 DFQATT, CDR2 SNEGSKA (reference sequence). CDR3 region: CSAPGGRWETQYF.

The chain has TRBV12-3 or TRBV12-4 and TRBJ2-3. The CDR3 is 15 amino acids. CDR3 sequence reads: CASSLSGGITDTQYF.

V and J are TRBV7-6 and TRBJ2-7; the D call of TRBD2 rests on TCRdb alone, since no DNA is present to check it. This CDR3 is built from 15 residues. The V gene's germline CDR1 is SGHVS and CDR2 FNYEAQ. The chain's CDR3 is CASTLRPASGYEQYF.

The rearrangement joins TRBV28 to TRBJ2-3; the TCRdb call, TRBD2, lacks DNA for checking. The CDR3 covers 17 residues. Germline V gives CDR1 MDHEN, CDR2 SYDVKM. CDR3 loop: CASSGTLAGRYTDTQYF.